The 22 T cell receptor beta chains in this list originate from one sample, sequenced in a study of identical twins. TCRdb recomputed calls from the 5' RACE reads with MiXCR, one row per CDR3 protein. The sample carries around 220,000 distinct CDR3 sequences, about 14% recorded once. Sequencing input: memory (CD45RO+) T cells sorted from blood. These receptor sequences come from a woman aged 18-29 years in good health.

This clonotype was detected only a few times. The chain is built from TRBV6-1 and TRBJ2-7; D may match TRBD1 or TRBD2 (5 bases each). V lost 5 bases, J lost 3 bases, and 17 bases lay in between. The CDR3 runs to 15 residues. Germline loops: CDR1 MNHNS, CDR2 SASEGT. The CDR3 DNA follows: TGTGCCAGCAGTCCTACTTACGGGGCAGTCTACGAGCAGTACTTC. This sequence encodes CASSPTYGAVYEQYF.

This sequence joins TRBV7-7 and TRBJ2-2; tentative D call: TRBD1 (5 bases). V lost 5 bases and J 4 bases, leaving 8 bases between the germline ends. Germline V gene lookup returns CDR1 SSHAT and CDR2 FNYEAQ (reference sequence). This CDR3 spans 13 amino acids. CDR3 coding DNA: TGTGCCAGCAGCATGACAGTCACCGGGGAGCTGTTTTTT. Protein: CASSMTVTGELFF.

In its sample, this clonotype was seen many times. The J gene is TRBJ1-2, the V gene TRBV6-1; 9 nucleotides match TRBD1. The CDR3 extends over 13 amino acids. The germline V gene encodes CDR1 MNHNS and CDR2 SASEGT. V shed 6 bases and J 8 bases; nucleotides not matched to a gene: 7. CDR3 protein: CASRTGGARGYTF. The CDR3 DNA reads TGTGCCAGCAGAACAGGGGGCGCGCGGGGCTACACCTTC.

The chain links TRBV10-3 to TRBJ2-7; no definite D call. This CDR3 region has 15 residues. The V end was cut by 0 bases, the J end by 5 bases, with 14 bases between. Looked up from germline, CDR1 is ENHRY and CDR2 is SYGVKD. CDR3 coding DNA: TGTGCCATCAGTGAGTCGACTGCAGTTGGGAACGAGCAGTACTTC. Translated, it gives CAISESTAVGNEQYF.

A few counts support this clonotype. This rearrangement joins TRBV6-5 to TRBJ1-2; 9 nucleotides line up with TRBD1. The CDR3 consists of 15 residues. After removal of 2 bases from V and 8 bases from J, the junction contained 9 bases not matched to a gene. Per germline, CDR1 MNHEY and CDR2 SVGAGI. The CDR3 is CASSYLDRGIGGYTF. CDR3 DNA: TGTGCCAGCAGTTACCTAGACAGGGGGATCGGCGGCTACACCTTC.

The chain is built from TRBV7-9 and TRBJ1-3; possible D gene TRBD1, 5 bases. Trimming stripped 5 bases from V and 2 bases from J, with 13 bases between. The germline gives CDR1 SEHNR, CDR2 FQNEAQ (reference sequence). The CDR3 is 15 amino acids. CDR3 in amino acids: CASSPHRSPGNTIYF. The CDR3 nucleotides read TGTGCCAGCAGCCCCCACAGGAGCCCTGGAAACACCATATATTTT.

The V call is TRBV2, the J call TRBJ1-2; the D gene is possibly TRBD1 (5 bases). V lost 6 bases and J 9 bases, leaving 17 bases between the germline ends. The CDR3 has 13 amino acids. CDR1 is SNHLY and CDR2 is FYNNEI in the germline V gene. The CDR3 here is CASSVGVGGSYTF. The CDR3 DNA sequence: TGTGCCAGCAGCGTCGGTGTTGGGGGGAGCTACACCTTC.

In its sample, this clonotype was seen a few times. The chain links TRBV5-1 to TRBJ2-1; 12 bases are a match to TRBD2. There are 15 residues in the CDR3. Unmatched junction bases numbered 7, after V lost 4 bases and J lost 8 bases. CDR1 and CDR2 (germline): SGHRS, YFSETQ. For the CDR3, the DNA is TGCGCCAGCAGCCTTAGACTAGCGGGGGCCGATGAGCAGTTCTTC. This gives the protein CASSLRLAGADEQFF.

V is TRBV3-1 and J is TRBJ2-3; a weak D match, TRBD1 (5 bases). Germline loops: CDR1 LGHDT, CDR2 YNNKEL (reference sequence). The V end was cut by 1 base, the J end by 4 bases, with 15 bases between. The CDR3 loop spans 16 amino acids. CDR3 coding DNA: TGTGCCAGCAGCCAAGGCGCTAGAAGGGGCGCAGATACGCAGTATTTT. The encoded protein is CASSQGARRGADTQYF.

The CDR3 DNA follows: TGTGCCAGCAGCGGTCGGGGGGGCCGCACAGATACGCAGTATTTT. Translated, it gives CASSGRGGRTDTQYF. This chain connects TRBV9 to TRBJ2-3; 8 nucleotides line up with TRBD2. The length of the CDR3 is 15 residues. Germline V gene data show CDR1 as SGDLS and CDR2 as YYNGEE. V dropped 3 bases and J dropped 1; count of bases not matched to a gene: 4.

J is TRBJ2-7 and V is TRBV20-1; TRBD1 matches 11 bases. The CDR3 runs 15 residues. From germline, CDR1 is DFQATT and CDR2 SNEGSKA (reference sequence). After removal of 5 bases from V and 2 bases from J, the junction contained 8 bases not matched to a gene. In DNA, the CDR3 is TGCAGTGCTCCCCGTGCGGGACAGGGGGCCTACGAGCAGTACTTC. It translates to CSAPRAGQGAYEQYF.

The V and J genes are TRBV5-1 and TRBJ1-2; TRBD1 matches 7 bases. The CDR3 covers 13 residues. From germline, CDR1 is SGHRS and CDR2 YFSETQ. V was pared by 4 bases and J by 5 bases, with 5 bases of the junction left unmatched. The CDR3 protein is CASSIPGQYGYTF. The CDR3 region has the DNA TGCGCCAGCAGCATACCGGGACAGTATGGCTACACCTTC.

This clonotype was picked up a small number of times. The gene calls are TRBV7-2 and TRBJ1-2; perhaps TRBD1 as D (6 bases). Trimming took off 5 bases at V and 6 bases at J, with 25 bases between the two ends. This CDR3 is built from 17 residues. Germline-derived CDR1 and CDR2 are SGHTA and FQGNSA. The DNA for the CDR3 is TGTGCCAGCAGCACCCAGACAGGCGGACTGAAGCGGGATGGCTACACCTTC. Amino acid sequence: CASSTQTGGLKRDGYTF.

V usage is TRBV12-3 or TRBV12-4 and J usage is TRBJ1-1; D call uncertain. The CDR3 contains 14 residues. Trimming took off 3 bases at V and 4 bases at J, with 12 bases between the two ends. The CDR3 nucleotides are TGTGCCAGCAGTTTTGGGGATTGGGGCACTGAAGCTTTCTTT. Translation: CASSFGDWGTEAFF.

This clonotype was picked up many times. CDR3 coding DNA: TGTGCCAGCAGCGTCGACTCTAGGGAGCAGTTCTTC. Its protein product is CASSVDSREQFF. The chain carries TRBV9 and TRBJ2-1; D uncertain. Trimming removed 2 bases from V and 10 bases from J, with 10 bases in between. In germline, CDR1 is SGDLS, CDR2 YYNGEE. This CDR3 contains 12 residues.

This clonotype was counted between two and nine times. The chain combines TRBV12-3 or TRBV12-4 with TRBJ1-3; D gene uncertain. This CDR3 has 14 amino acids. V was trimmed by 8 bases and J by 7 bases, leaving 18 bases between them. The CDR3 DNA reads as TGTGCCAGCCGTACCTCTGACCGAGGTAACACCATATATTTT. Amino acids: CASRTSDRGNTIYF.

The V gene is TRBV24-1, the J gene TRBJ2-5; D perhaps matches TRBD2 (5 bases). Germline V lookup: CDR1 KGHDR, CDR2 SFDVKD. V lost 2 bases to trimming and J lost 5 bases, with 11 bases between them. The CDR3 consists of 14 residues. The CDR3 region is CATSDSRVLETQYF. The CDR3 nucleotides are TGTGCCACCAGTGATTCGAGGGTTTTGGAGACCCAGTACTTC.

This clonotype was counted only a few times. CDR3 sequence: CASSAGTSGYFTDTQYF. The CDR3 bases are TGTGCCAGCAGCGCCGGGACTAGCGGGTACTTTACAGATACGCAGTATTTT. The chain employs TRBV9 and TRBJ2-3; 12 bases are a match to TRBD2. The CDR3 runs to 17 residues. Germline V gene lookup returns CDR1 SGDLS and CDR2 YYNGEE. The junction had 8 bases not matched to a gene; V was cut back by 3 bases and J by 3 bases.

This clonotype was detected a few times. V is TRBV5-1 and J is TRBJ2-3; D perhaps matches TRBD2 (5 bases). CDR3 length: 14 amino acids. CDR1 SGHRS and CDR2 YFSETQ come from the germline V gene. The germline V and J ends were trimmed by 0 bases and 4 bases, with 9 bases remaining between them. CDR3 DNA: TGCGCCAGCAGCTTGGAGGCTAGCTCAGATACGCAGTATTTT. It is translated as CASSLEASSDTQYF.

V usage is TRBV7-9 and J usage is TRBJ2-7; D gene uncertain. Trimming took off 1 base at V and 6 bases at J, with 7 bases between the two ends. The CDR3 spans 12 residues. Germline CDR1 reads SEHNR; CDR2 reads FQNEAQ (reference sequence). The CDR3 loop reads CASSLDGSEQYF. The CDR3 nucleotides are TGTGCCAGCAGCTTAGACGGCTCCGAGCAGTACTTC.

This clonotype was seen a few times. The V call is TRBV4-1, the J call TRBJ1-2; the D gene is possibly TRBD1 (5 bases). Germline-derived CDR1 and CDR2 are MGHRA and YSYEKL. Trimming took off 5 bases at V and 0 bases at J, with 10 bases between the two ends. The CDR3 runs 14 residues. CDR3 residues: CASSTQGSNYGYTF. CDR3 coding DNA: TGCGCCAGCAGCACTCAGGGATCTAACTATGGCTACACCTTC.

This clonotype appeared a few times. The chain carries TRBV6-5 and TRBJ1-2; D not resolved. V was shortened by 0 bases and J by 0 bases, with 11 bases between the two germline ends. The CDR3 contains 16 residues. Germline CDR1 and CDR2: MNHEY and SVGAGI. CDR3 DNA: TGTGCCAGCAGTTACTCGAGGGCACAAACTAACTATGGCTACACCTTC. Protein product: CASSYSRAQTNYGYTF.